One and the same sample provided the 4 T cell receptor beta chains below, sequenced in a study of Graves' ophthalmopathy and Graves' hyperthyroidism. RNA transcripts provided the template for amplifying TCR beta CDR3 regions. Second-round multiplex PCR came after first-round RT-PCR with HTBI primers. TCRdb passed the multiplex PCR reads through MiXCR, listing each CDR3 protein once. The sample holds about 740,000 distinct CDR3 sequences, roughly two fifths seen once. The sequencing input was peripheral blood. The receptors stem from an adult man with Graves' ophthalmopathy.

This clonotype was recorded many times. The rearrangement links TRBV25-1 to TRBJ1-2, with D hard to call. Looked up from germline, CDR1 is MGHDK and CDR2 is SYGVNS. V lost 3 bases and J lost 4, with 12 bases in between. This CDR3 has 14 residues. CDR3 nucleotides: TGTGCCAGCAGTGACGGCCCGGTACCCTATGGCTACACCTTC. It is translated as CASSDGPVPYGYTF.

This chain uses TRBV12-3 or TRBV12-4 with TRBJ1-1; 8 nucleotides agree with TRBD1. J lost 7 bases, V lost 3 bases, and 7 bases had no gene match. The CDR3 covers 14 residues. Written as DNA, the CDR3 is TGTGCCAGCAGTTTGAGGACAGGGAGGGGTGAAGCTTTCTTT. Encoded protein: CASSLRTGRGEAFF.

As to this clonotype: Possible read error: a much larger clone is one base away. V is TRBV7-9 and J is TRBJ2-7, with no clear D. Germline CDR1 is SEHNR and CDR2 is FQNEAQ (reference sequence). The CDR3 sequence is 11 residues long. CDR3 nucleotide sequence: TGTGCCGGCAGCTTTGGCCCGGAGCAGTACTTC. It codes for CAGSFGPEQYF.

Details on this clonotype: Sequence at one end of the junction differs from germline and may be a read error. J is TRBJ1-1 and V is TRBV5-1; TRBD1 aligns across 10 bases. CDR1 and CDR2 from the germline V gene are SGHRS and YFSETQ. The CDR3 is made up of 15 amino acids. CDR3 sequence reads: CASSTGQGVYTEALF. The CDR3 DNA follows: TGCGCCAGCAGCACCGGACAGGGGGTCTACACTGAAGCTCTCTTT.